What follows is one TCR beta chain and its context. Germline V gene sequence: CDR1 LNHDA, CDR2 SQIVND (reference sequence). The CDR3 covers 12 residues. Authors' analysis steps: Amplified reference gene primers provided the basis for estimating nucleated cell counts. TCRdb keeps only in-frame clones here, not all; method: immunoSEQ multiplex PCR. From that table come the V and J calls and clone size; the DNA was used to work out D and trimming. The repertoire holds over 85,000 clones, 87% seen once, with more than 14% in the top ten. This record belongs to a study of blood T cell repertoires in COVID-19. Study-level background: Samples came from the United States, Italy and Spain, spanning acute and convalescent COVID-19. T cells, B-cell-depleted T cells, or PBMCs provided the cDNA or gDNA that served as material.

This sequence was found in a male donor with acute or convalescent COVID-19. Material: peripheral blood. This chain uses TRBV19 with TRBJ1-2; 8 positions match TRBD1. The CDR3 here is CVSTGEEYGYTF. CDR3 DNA: TGTGTTTCGACAGGGGAAGAGTATGGCTACACCTTC.